The 10 T cell receptor beta chains below were found in one sample sequenced in a study of shared T cell receptors in the human thymus. The data were produced by immunoSEQ multiplex PCR, yet TCRdb's version contains in-frame clones alone and is incomplete. The sample includes hundreds of thousands of clones, about 87% of them seen just once. The same data also contributed to another study, on human thymus T cells.

Material: thymocytes. Source of these receptors: a boy in the first two years of life with a congenital heart defect.

The genes are TRBV28 and TRBJ1-1; D not resolved. This CDR3 contains 15 residues. Germline loops: CDR1 MDHEN, CDR2 SYDVKM. The V end lost 6 bases, the J end lost 1 base, and 15 bases lay between the germline ends. CDR3 DNA sequence: TGTGCCAGCAGCCTCCTTTCGGTAACGAACACTGAAGCTTTCTTT. Translating gives CASSLLSVTNTEAFF.

The gene calls are TRBV2 and TRBJ2-7, with 14 positions matching TRBD2. V trimming: 7 bases; J trimming: 1 base; junction bases outside the gene matches: 15. CDR1 and CDR2 (germline): SNHLY, FYNNEI. This CDR3 is built from 19 residues. CDR3 bases: TGTGCCAGCACAAACGCCGGACTAGCGGGAGGTCTATCGTCCTACGAGCAGTACTTC. This encodes CASTNAGLAGGLSSYEQYF.

This rearrangement joins TRBV5-1 to TRBJ2-1; D is possibly TRBD1 (7 bases). V shed 4 bases and J shed 1 base, with 18 bases lying between them. Germline V gives CDR1 SGHRS, CDR2 YFSETQ. This CDR3 has 17 amino acids. CDR3 sequence (DNA): TGCGCCAGCAGCCCTCAGGGGGGCAGGTTATCCTACAATGAGCAGTTCTTC. This gives the protein CASSPQGGRLSYNEQFF.

The chain uses TRBV5-8 and TRBJ1-1, with a tentative D call TRBD1 (5 bases). V lost 0 bases to trimming and J lost 4 bases, with 25 bases between them. Germline CDR1 SGHTS, CDR2 YDEGEE. This CDR3 comprises 19 residues. The CDR3, as DNA: TGTGCCAGCAGCTTGGTCCGAAAACAGGTCCTCAGAAGGGGCACTGAAGCTTTCTTT. Translation gives CASSLVRKQVLRRGTEAFF.

The chain couples TRBV4-1 to TRBJ2-5; 10 bases are shared with TRBD2. CDR3 size: 17 residues. The germline V gene encodes CDR1 MGHRA and CDR2 YSYEKL. J lost 3 bases, V lost 0 bases, and 7 bases had no gene match. The CDR3 DNA sequence: TGCGCCAGCAGCCAAGATGGAAGGACTAGCGGAGAAGAGACCCAGTACTTC. This codes for CASSQDGRTSGEETQYF.

The rearrangement links TRBV10-3 to TRBJ2-7; D is possibly TRBD2 (6 bases). Deletions cut 0 bases from V and 5 bases from J, with 14 bases between. Germline-derived CDR1 and CDR2 are ENHRY and SYGVKD. The CDR3 has 15 amino acids. CDR3 amino acids: CAISESVGLADEQYF. The DNA of the CDR3 is TGTGCCATCAGTGAGTCCGTCGGGTTAGCGGACGAGCAGTACTTC.

The chain links TRBV14 to TRBJ1-1, with a weak D call TRBD1 (5 bases). V was cut by 0 bases and J by 1 base, with 15 bases left in between. The germline CDR1 and CDR2 sequences are SGHDN and FVKESK. CDR3 size: 17 residues. This chain's CDR3 is CASSQEGQGRGNTEAFF. The CDR3 DNA is TGTGCCAGCAGCCAAGAAGGTCAGGGAAGGGGGAACACTGAAGCTTTCTTT.

The rearrangement joins TRBV27 to TRBJ2-7; 9 bases agree with TRBD2. Germline CDR1 MNHEY, CDR2 SMNVEV (reference sequence). There are 17 residues in the CDR3. The V segment lost 8 bases and the J segment 3 bases; nucleotides outside the gene matches: 17. The CDR3 loop reads CASAGAGGPPFVYEQYF. CDR3 DNA sequence: TGTGCCAGCGCCGGGGCGGGAGGGCCACCTTTTGTCTACGAGCAGTACTTC.

The gene calls are TRBV4-3 and TRBJ2-3; 7 bases fit TRBD2. This CDR3 contains 17 residues. Germline trimming cut 0 bases from V and 0 bases from J; bases unmatched to any gene: 6. The V gene's germline CDR1 is LGHNA and CDR2 YSLEER. CDR3 bases: TGCGCCAGCAGCCAAGATCCCTGGACTAGTAGCACAGATACGCAGTATTTT. This encodes CASSQDPWTSSTDTQYF.

The chain uses TRBV27 and TRBJ2-7; 8 nucleotides agree with TRBD2. V was clipped by 4 bases and J by 0 bases; unmatched bases: 8. The CDR3 contains 16 residues. Germline assignment: CDR1 MNHEY and CDR2 SMNVEV (reference sequence). CDR3 sequence: CASSYRGGPASYEQYF. CDR3 DNA: TGTGCCAGCAGTTATCGGGGGGGTCCGGCCTCCTACGAGCAGTACTTC.